Following are 6 T cell receptor beta chains from one sample sequenced in a study of cytomegalovirus exposure and HLA in healthy donors (dated 2017 in TCRdb). The library was made by the immunoSEQ multiplex PCR assay. For the multiplex PCR, a mixture combining 60 forward primers for TCR Vbeta segments and 13 reverse primers for TCR Jbeta segments was used. The immuneACCESS repertoire file appears here via TCRdb, limited to in-frame rearrangements. These files lack a portion of the clones; in checked studies, under half of the deficit traces to unresolved V genes, and the cause of the others is not known. For this sample there are over 150,000 clones; roughly 85% appear just once. The top ten clones comprise under 2.5% of the sample. The specimen was PBMCs. These receptors originate from a man aged 35 to 55 in good health and CMV-seronegative.

The chain has TRBV7-9 and TRBJ2-5, with D unclear. This CDR3 is built from 11 residues. The V and J ends lost 8 bases and 5 bases respectively, with 9 bases between them. Germline V gives CDR1 SEHNR, CDR2 FQNEAQ (reference sequence). CDR3 sequence (DNA): TGTGCCAGCGTTAGAATGGAGACCCAGTACTTC. It translates to CASVRMETQYF.

The chain is built from TRBV15 and TRBJ2-7; 8 bases align to TRBD2. The CDR3 spans 17 residues. V was clipped by 0 bases and J by 0 bases; unmatched bases: 7. CDR1 and CDR2 (germline): LNHNV, YYDKDF (reference sequence). The CDR3 loop is CATSRDQRGRSSYEQYF. The CDR3 bases are TGTGCCACCAGCAGAGATCAGCGCGGGAGGAGCTCCTACGAGCAGTACTTC.

The sample holds a few counts of this clone. This chain uses TRBV29-1 with TRBJ1-4; D ambiguous. From germline, CDR1 is SQVTM and CDR2 ANQGSEA. CDR3 size: 13 residues. The V and J ends lost 7 bases and 4 bases respectively, with 13 bases between them. CDR3 residues: CSARRVRNEKLFF. CDR3 DNA: TGCAGCGCCCGGCGGGTGCGTAATGAAAAACTGTTTTTT.

CDR3 in DNA: TGTGCCAGTGAGGGGGCGGGGAACACCGGGGAGCTGTTTTTT. This translates into CASEGAGNTGELFF. The V and J genes are TRBV19 and TRBJ2-2, with 7 nucleotides matching TRBD1. V lost 8 bases to trimming and J lost 1 base; unmatched junction nucleotides: 4. The CDR3 has 14 residues. Germline CDR1 is LNHDA and CDR2 is SQIVND (reference sequence).

The chain links TRBV7-2 to TRBJ1-1; the match to TRBD1 covers 9 bases. CDR3 length: 14 amino acids. V lost 6 bases, J lost 5 bases, and 7 bases stayed unmatched. The germline V gene has CDR1 SGHTA and CDR2 FQGNSA. CDR3 nucleotides: TGTGCCAGCAGTCGGAACAGGGGGCAAACTGAAGCTTTCTTT. This translates into CASSRNRGQTEAFF. Combining the CDR3 with reference TRBV7-2 and TRBJ1-1 gives the whole variable domain GAGVSQSPSNKVTEKGKDVELRCDPISGHTALYWYRQSLGQGLEFLIYFQGNSAPDKSGLPSDRFSAERTGGSVSTLTIQRTQQEDSAVYLCASSRNRGQTEAFFGQGTRLTVV.

This clone was seen just once. The V gene is TRBV2, the J gene TRBJ2-5; 9 bases line up with TRBD2. With V trimmed by 4 bases and J by 5 bases, 2 bases remained unmatched. The CDR3 is 13 residues long. Looked up from germline, CDR1 is SNHLY and CDR2 is FYNNEI. CDR3 residues: CASSVGLAETQYF. The CDR3 DNA sequence: TGTGCCAGCAGTGTCGGACTAGCGGAGACCCAGTACTTC.